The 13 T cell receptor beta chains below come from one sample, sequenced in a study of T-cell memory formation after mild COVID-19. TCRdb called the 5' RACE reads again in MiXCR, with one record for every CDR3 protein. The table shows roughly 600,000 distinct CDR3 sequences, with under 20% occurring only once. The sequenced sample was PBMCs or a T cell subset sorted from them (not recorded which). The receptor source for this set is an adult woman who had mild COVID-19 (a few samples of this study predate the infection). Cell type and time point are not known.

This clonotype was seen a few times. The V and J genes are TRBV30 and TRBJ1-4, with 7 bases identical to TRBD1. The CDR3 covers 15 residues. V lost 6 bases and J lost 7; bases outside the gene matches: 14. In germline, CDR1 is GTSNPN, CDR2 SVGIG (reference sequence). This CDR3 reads CACQTQQGSREKLFF. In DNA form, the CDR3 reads TGTGCCTGCCAAACCCAACAGGGGTCTCGTGAAAAACTGTTTTTT.

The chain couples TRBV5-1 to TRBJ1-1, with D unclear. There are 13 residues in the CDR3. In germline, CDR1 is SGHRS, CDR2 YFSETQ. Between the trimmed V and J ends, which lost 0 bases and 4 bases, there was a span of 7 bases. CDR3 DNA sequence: TGCGCCAGCAGCTTGGCCCTGAGCACTGAAGCTTTCTTT. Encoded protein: CASSLALSTEAFF.

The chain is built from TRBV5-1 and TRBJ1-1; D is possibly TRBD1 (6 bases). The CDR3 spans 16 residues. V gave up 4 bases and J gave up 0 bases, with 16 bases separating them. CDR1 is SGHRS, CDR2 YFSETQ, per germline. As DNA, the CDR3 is TGCGCCAGCAGCCCGGGGGGCTCGGGAATGAACACTGAAGCTTTCTTT. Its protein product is CASSPGGSGMNTEAFF.

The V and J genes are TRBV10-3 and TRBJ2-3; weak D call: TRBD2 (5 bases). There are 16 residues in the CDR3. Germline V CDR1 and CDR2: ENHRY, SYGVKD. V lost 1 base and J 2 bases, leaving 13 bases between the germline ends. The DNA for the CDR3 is TGTGCCATCAGTGAGTTAAACGGGATCGACACAGATACGCAGTATTTT. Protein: CAISELNGIDTDTQYF.

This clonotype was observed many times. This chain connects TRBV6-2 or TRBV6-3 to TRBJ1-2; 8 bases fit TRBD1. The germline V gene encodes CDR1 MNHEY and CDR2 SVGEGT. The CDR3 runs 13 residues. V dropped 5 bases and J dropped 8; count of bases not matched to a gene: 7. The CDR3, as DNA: TGTGCCAGCAGTCCGACAGGGGCGCGAGGCTACACCTTC. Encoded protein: CASSPTGARGYTF.

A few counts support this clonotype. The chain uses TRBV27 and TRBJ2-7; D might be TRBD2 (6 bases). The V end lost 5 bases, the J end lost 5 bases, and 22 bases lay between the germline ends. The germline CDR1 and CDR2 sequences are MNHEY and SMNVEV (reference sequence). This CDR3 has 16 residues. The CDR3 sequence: CASSPLSGEAFHEQYF. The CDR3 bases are TGTGCCAGCAGTCCCCTTAGCGGAGAGGCCTTCCACGAGCAGTACTTC.

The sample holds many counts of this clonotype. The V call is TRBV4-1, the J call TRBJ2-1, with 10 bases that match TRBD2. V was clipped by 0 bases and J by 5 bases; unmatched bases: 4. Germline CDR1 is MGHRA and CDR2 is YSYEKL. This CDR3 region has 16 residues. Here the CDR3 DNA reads TGCGCCAGCAGCCAAGAGAGGCTAGCGGGAGACAATGAGCAGTTCTTC. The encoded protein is CASSQERLAGDNEQFF.

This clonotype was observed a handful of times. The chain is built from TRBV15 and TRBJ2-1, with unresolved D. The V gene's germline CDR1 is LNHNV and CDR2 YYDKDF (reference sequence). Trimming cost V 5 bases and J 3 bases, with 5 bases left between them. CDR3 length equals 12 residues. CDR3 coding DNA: TGTGCCACCAGCTGGGACTACAATGAGCAGTTCTTC. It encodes CATSWDYNEQFF.

CDR3 nucleotide sequence: TGTGCCAGCAGTGAAGCCCCAGCGGGAGGAGGCTCCTACAATGAGCAGTTCTTC. This gives the protein CASSEAPAGGGSYNEQFF. The chain recombines TRBV6-1 with TRBJ2-1; 9 nucleotides match TRBD2. The CDR3 is 18 amino acids. CDR1 MNHNS and CDR2 SASEGT come from the germline V gene. V gave up 0 bases and J gave up 0 bases; unmatched junction bases: 6.

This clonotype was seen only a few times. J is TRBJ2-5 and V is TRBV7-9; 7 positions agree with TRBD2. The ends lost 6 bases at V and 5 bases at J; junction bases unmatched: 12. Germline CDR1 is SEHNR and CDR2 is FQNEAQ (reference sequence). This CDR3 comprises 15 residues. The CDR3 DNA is TGTGCCAGCAGTCGTCGCTTCGCGGGGGTCGAGACCCAGTACTTC. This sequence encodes CASSRRFAGVETQYF. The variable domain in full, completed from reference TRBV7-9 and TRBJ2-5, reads DTGVSQNPRHKITKRGQNVTFRCDPISEHNRLYWYRQTLGQGPEFLTYFQNEAQLEKSRLLSDRFSAERPKGSFSTLEIQRTEQGDSAMYLCASSRRFAGVETQYFGPGTRLLVL.

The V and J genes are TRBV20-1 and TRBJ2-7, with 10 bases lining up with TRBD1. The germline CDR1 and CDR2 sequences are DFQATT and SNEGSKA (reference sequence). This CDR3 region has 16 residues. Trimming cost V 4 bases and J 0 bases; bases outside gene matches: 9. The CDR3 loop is CSANPGTGASSYEQYF. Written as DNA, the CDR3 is TGCAGTGCTAATCCAGGGACAGGGGCCAGCTCCTACGAGCAGTACTTC.

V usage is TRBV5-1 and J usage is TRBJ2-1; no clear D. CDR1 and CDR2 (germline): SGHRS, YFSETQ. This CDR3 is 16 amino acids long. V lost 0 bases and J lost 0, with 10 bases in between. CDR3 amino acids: CASSLVAPSSYNEQFF. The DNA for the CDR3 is TGCGCCAGCAGCTTGGTGGCCCCGAGCTCCTACAATGAGCAGTTCTTC. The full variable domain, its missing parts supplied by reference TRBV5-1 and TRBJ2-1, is KAGVTQTPRYLIKTRGQQVTLSCSPISGHRSVSWYQQTPGQGLQFLFEYFSETQRNKGNFPGRFSGRQFSNSRSEMNVSTLELGDSALYLCASSLVAPSSYNEQFFGPGTRLTVL.

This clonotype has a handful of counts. In nucleotides, the CDR3 is TGTGCCAGCAGCAACATCACAGGGACCCCCGGCACAGATACGCAGTATTTT. This gives the protein CASSNITGTPGTDTQYF. The rearrangement uses TRBV7-3 and TRBJ2-3; D is perhaps TRBD1 (6 bases). The V gene's germline CDR1 is SGHTA and CDR2 FQGTGA. The CDR3 is made up of 17 amino acids. Trimming took off 5 bases at V and 1 base at J, with 19 bases between the two ends.